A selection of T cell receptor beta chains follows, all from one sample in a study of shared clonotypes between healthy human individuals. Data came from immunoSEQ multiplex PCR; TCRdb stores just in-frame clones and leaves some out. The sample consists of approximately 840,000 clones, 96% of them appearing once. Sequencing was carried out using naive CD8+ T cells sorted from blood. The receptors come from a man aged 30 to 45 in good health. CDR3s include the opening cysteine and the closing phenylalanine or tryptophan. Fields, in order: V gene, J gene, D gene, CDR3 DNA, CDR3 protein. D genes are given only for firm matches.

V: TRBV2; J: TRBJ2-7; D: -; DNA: TGTGCCAGCAGAGGGGGACTGCCAGAGCAGTACTTC; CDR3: CASRGGLPEQYF
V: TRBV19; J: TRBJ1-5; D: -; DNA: TGTGCCAGTAGTGGGTGGTTGCAGCCCCAGCATTTT; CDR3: CASSGWLQPQHF
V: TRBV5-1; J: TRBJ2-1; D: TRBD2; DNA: TGCGCCAGCAGCCTCGGGACTAGCGGGAGGTCCTACAATGAGCAGTTCTTC; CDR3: CASSLGTSGRSYNEQFF
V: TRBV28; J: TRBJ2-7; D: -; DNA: TGTGCCAGCAGTCTCTCCACAGGTCACGAGCAGTACTTC; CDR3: CASSLSTGHEQYF
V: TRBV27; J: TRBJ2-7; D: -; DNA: TGTGCCAGCAGCCAGACGGGGGCCTACGAGCAGTACTTC; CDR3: CASSQTGAYEQYF
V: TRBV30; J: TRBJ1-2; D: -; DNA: TGTGCCTGGAATCCGGGAGAGTTTCTAAGATCTCAGGGCTACACCTTC; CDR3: CAWNPGEFLRSQGYTF
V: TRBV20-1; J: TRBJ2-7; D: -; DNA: TGCAGTGCTAGATGGGTGGCAGAGCAGTACTTC; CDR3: CSARWVAEQYF
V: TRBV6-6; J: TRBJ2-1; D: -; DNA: TGTGCCAGCAGTCCAGGGACGAGCAATGAGCAGTTCTTC; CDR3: CASSPGTSNEQFF
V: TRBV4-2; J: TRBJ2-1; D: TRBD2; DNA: TGTGCCAGCAGCCAAGACTGGACTAGCGGGAGGGTTGAGCAGTTCTTC; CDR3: CASSQDWTSGRVEQFF
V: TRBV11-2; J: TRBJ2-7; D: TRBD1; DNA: TGTGCCAGCAGCTTAGGCCCCCGGACAGGCTCCTACGAGCAGTACTTC; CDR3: CASSLGPRTGSYEQYF
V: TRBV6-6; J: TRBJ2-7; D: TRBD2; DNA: TGTGCCAGCAGTTACTCGATGGAGCGGGAGAGTGACGAGCAGTACTTC; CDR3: CASSYSMERESDEQYF
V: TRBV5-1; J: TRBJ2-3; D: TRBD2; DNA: TGCGCCAGCAGCTTGGCGGGACTAGCGACAGATACGCAGTATTTT; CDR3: CASSLAGLATDTQYF